This TCR beta chain was found in a study of Graves' ophthalmopathy and Graves' hyperthyroidism. Investigators amplified TCR beta CDR3 regions from RNA transcripts. Following a first-round RT-PCR that used HTBI primers, a second-round multiplex PCR was carried out. TCRdb used MiXCR to reprocess the multiplex PCR reads, holding one entry per CDR3 protein. Of around 470,000 distinct CDR3 sequences listed, over 13% are singletons. CDR3 size: 13 residues. From germline, CDR1 is MDHEN and CDR2 SYDVKM. V lost 6 bases and J lost 4, with 12 bases in between. Material for sequencing was blood. The receptor was isolated from a woman between 25 and 40 years old with Graves' ophthalmopathy. The chain links TRBV28 to TRBJ2-5, with D possibly matching TRBD2 (7 bases). CDR3 DNA: TGTGCCAGCAGGATGAGGGGGGGAGAGACCCAGTACTTC. It is translated as CASRMRGGETQYF.